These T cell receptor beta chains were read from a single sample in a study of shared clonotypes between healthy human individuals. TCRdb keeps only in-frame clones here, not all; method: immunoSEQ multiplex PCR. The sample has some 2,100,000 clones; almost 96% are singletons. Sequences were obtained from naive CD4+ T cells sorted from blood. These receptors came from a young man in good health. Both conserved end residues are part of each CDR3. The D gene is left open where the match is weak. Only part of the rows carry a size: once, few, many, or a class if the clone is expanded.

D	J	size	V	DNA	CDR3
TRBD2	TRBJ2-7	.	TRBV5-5	TGTGCCAGCAGCAATTGGGCTAGCGGGGCCTACGAGCAGTACTTC	CASSNWASGAYEQYF
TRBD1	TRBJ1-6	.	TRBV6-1	TGTGCCAGCAGTGTGGACAGGGGATACGATAATTCACCCCTCCACTTT	CASSVDRGYDNSPLHF
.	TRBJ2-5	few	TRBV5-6	TGTGCCAGCAGCTTGGGTAGCACAGAGACCCAGTACTTC	CASSLGSTETQYF
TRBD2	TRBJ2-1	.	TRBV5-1	TGCGCCAGCAGCTTGGAAGTAGCGGGGGGTCCTGAGCAGTTCTTC	CASSLEVAGGPEQFF
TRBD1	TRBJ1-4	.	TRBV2	TGTGCCAGCAGCTACGGACAGGGGAGTAGTGAAAAACTGTTTTTT	CASSYGQGSSEKLFF
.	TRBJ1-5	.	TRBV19	TGTGCCAGTAGCACCCCCTTGGGTGTGGGCAATCAGCCCCAGCATTTT	CASSTPLGVGNQPQHF
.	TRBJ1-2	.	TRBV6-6	TGTGCCAGCAGTCCCGGGACCGCAGGACTGTATGGCTACACCTTC	CASSPGTAGLYGYTF
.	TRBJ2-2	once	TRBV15	TGTGCCACCAGCAGAGCGCCTCTATGGGGATTAACCGGGGAGCTGTTTTTT	CATSRAPLWGLTGELFF
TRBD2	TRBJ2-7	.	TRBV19	TGTGCCAGTAGTATTCGGCGGGAGAGCGAGCAGTACTTC	CASSIRRESEQYF
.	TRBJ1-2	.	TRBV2	TGTGCCAGCAGTGAAATCGGGGCGGGGGCCTATGGCTACACCTTC	CASSEIGAGAYGYTF
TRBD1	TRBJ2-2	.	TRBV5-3	TGTGCCAGAAGCTTGGGGGACAGGGCGGCTCCCTTAAGGGAGCTGTTTTTT	CARSLGDRAAPLRELFF
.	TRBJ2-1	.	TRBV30	TGTGCCTGGACAACCTACAATGAGCAGTTCTTC	CAWTTYNEQFF
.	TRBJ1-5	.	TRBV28	TGTGCCAGCAGAATGACGCAAACTGATCAGCCCCAGCATTTT	CASRMTQTDQPQHF
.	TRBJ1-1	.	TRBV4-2	TGTGCCAGCAGCCAACCGGGGGGCACTGAAGCTTTCTTT	CASSQPGGTEAFF
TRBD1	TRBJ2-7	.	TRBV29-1	TGCAGCGTCTCCCGGGGGACAGGGGGCGTTTACGAGCAGTACTTC	CSVSRGTGGVYEQYF
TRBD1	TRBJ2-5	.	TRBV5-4	TGTGCCAGCAGCTTGGCAGGGGGCGGAGAGACCCAGTACTTC	CASSLAGGGETQYF
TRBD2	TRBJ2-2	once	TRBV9	TGTGCCAGCAGAGGACTAGCGAACACCGGGGAGCTGTTTTTT	CASRGLANTGELFF
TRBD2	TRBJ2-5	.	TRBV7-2	TGTGCCAGCAGCCTTACGGGGGGGCCGGCAGAGACCCAGTACTTC	CASSLTGGPAETQYF
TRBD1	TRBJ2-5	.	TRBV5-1	TGCGCCAGCAGCAGACCAATCGGACAGGGCCAAGAGACCCAGTACTTC	CASSRPIGQGQETQYF
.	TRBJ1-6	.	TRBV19	TGTGCCAGTAGTATCGCCCAGGGGCCGTCCAATTCACCCCTCCACTTT	CASSIAQGPSNSPLHF
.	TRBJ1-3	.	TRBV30	TGTGCCTGGCGGTTAAACTCTGGAAACACCATATATTTT	CAWRLNSGNTIYF
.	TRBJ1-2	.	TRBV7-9	TGTGCCAGCAGCTTAGACGGGAGCTATGGCTACACCTTC	CASSLDGSYGYTF
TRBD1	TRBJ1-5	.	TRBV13	TGTGCCAGCAGCTTCCAGGGCTGGGGACAGGTTGCCAAGCCCCAGCATTTT	CASSFQGWGQVAKPQHF
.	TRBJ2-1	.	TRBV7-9	TGTGCCAGCAGCTTAGAGACAGGACGATCCTACAATGAGCAGTTCTTC	CASSLETGRSYNEQFF
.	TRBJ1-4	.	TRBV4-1	TGCGCCAGCAGCCAAGAGGGGGTGGCTAATGAAAAACTGTTTTTT	CASSQEGVANEKLFF
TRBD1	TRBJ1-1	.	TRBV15	TGTGCCACCAGCAGAGAGGGCGCGACAGGGGAGAACACTGAAGCTTTCTTT	CATSREGATGENTEAFF
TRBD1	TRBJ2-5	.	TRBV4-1	TGCGCCAGCAGCCAAGAGGGGACAGGGTGGAGGGAGACCCAGTACTTC	CASSQEGTGWRETQYF
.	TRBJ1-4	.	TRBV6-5	TGTGCCAGCAGCCGTAGTGGGGTGGGAGAAAAACTGTTTTTT	CASSRSGVGEKLFF
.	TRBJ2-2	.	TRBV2	TGTGCCAGCAGTGAAGACTACCCGAGCACCGGGGAGCTGTTTTTT	CASSEDYPSTGELFF
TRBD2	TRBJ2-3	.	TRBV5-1	TGCGCCAGCAGCAGGACTAGCGGGGGTCCCGATACGCAGTATTTT	CASSRTSGGPDTQYF
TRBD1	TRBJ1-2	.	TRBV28	TGTGCCAGCAGCCCACAGGGGTATGGCTACACCTTC	CASSPQGYGYTF
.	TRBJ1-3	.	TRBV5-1	TGCGCCAGCAGCTCCGGGACGGATGGAAACACCATATATTTT	CASSSGTDGNTIYF
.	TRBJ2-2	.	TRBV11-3	TGTGCCAGCAGCTTAGACAGGCACACCGGGGAGCTGTTTTTT	CASSLDRHTGELFF
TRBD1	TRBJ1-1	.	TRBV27	TGTGCCAGCAGTTGGGACAGCAACTTGAACACTGAAGCTTTCTTT	CASSWDSNLNTEAFF
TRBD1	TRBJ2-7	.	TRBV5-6	TGTGCCAGCAGCATGGGGGACAGGGAAAGGCACGAGCAGTACTTC	CASSMGDRERHEQYF
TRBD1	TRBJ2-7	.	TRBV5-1	TGCGCCAGCAGCTTCGGACAGGGTGGGTACGAGCAGTACTTC	CASSFGQGGYEQYF
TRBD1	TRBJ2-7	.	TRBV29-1	TGCAGCGTTTTCGGGACAGGGTATGGCGAGCAGTACTTC	CSVFGTGYGEQYF
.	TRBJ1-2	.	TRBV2	TGTGCCAGTCGGACAGTTAACTATGGCTACACCTTC	CASRTVNYGYTF
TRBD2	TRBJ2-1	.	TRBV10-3	TGTGCCATCAGTGAGTCGCGCCTGGGACTAGCGGAATACAATGAGCAGTTCTTC	CAISESRLGLAEYNEQFF
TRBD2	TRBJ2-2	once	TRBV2	TGTGCCAGCAGTGGGGAAAAAACTAGCGGGGCCGGGGAGCTGTTTTTT	CASSGEKTSGAGELFF
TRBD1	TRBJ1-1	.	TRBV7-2	TGTGCCAGCAGCATCAGGACAGGTTTGAACACTGAAGCTTTCTTT	CASSIRTGLNTEAFF
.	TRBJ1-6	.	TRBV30	TGTGCCTGGAGCCACGTGGAGTCACCCCTCCACTTT	CAWSHVESPLHF
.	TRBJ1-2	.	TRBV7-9	TGTGCCAGCAGCTTAAAGTCCCCTAACTATGGCTACACCTTC	CASSLKSPNYGYTF
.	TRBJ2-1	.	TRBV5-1	TGCGCCAGCAGCTTTGGGACTGTCTACAATGAGCAGTTCTTC	CASSFGTVYNEQFF
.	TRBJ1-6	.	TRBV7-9	TGTGCCAGCAGCGGAACAGGGTTTGGTTCACCCCTCCACTTT	CASSGTGFGSPLHF
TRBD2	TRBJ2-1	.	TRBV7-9	TGTGCCAGCAGCGAACAAGCGGGAGGGCCGCATGAGCAGTTCTTC	CASSEQAGGPHEQFF
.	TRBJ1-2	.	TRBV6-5	TGTGCCAGCGGTCGAGGGGCGAAAGATGAGTATGGCTACACCTTC	CASGRGAKDEYGYTF
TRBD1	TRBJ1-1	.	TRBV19	TGTGCCAGTACCCCTCTCCGGACAGGGTACACTGAAGCTTTCTTT	CASTPLRTGYTEAFF
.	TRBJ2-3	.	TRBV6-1	TGTGCCAGCAGTGTCCAGGGGCTAGATACGCAGTATTTT	CASSVQGLDTQYF
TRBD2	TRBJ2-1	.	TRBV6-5	TGTGCCAGCAGTCGCGGGACTAGCGGGAGCCTTGAGCAGTTCTTC	CASSRGTSGSLEQFF
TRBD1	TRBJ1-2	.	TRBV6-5	TGTGCCAGCAGTCGGACAGGACAGGGGAACGGCTACACCTTC	CASSRTGQGNGYTF
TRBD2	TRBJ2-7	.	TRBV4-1	TGCGCCAGCAGCCAAGCCGGGACTAGCGTCTACGAGCAGTACTTC	CASSQAGTSVYEQYF
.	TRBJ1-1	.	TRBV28	TGTGCCAGCAGTCAAGGTTCGAGGAACACTGAAGCTTTCTTT	CASSQGSRNTEAFF